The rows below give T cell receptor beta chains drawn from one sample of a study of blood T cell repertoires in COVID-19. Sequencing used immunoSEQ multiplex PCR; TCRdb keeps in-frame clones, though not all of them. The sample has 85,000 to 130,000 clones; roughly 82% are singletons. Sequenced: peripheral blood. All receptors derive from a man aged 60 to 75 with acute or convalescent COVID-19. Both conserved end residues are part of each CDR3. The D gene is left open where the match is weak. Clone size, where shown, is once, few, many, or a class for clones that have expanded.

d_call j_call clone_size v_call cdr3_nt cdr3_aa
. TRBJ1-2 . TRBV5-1 TGCGCCAGCAGCCCTGACCGGGACTCTCCGGGCTACACCTTC CASSPDRDSPGYTF
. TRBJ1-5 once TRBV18 TGTGCCAGCTCACCCCAGGGTGACGGCAATCAGCCCCAGCATTTT CASSPQGDGNQPQHF
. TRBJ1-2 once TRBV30 TGTGCCTGGAGTATGCGGGACCGTCCCCCTAACGACTATGGCTACACCTTC CAWSMRDRPPNDYGYTF
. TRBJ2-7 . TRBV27 TGTGCCAGCAGTGCATCCCCGTGGGCGGGGAGCTCCTACGAGCAGTACTTC CASSASPWAGSSYEQYF
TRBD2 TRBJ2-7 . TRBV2 TGTGCCAGCAGGGTAGCGGGATTGTCCCACGAGCAGTACTTC CASRVAGLSHEQYF
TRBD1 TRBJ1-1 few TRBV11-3 TGTGCCAGCAGCTTTGGCGGGACAGCTGAAGCTTTCTTT CASSFGGTAEAFF
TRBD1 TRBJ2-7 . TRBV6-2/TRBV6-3 TGTGCCAGCAGTTTCCCCAGGACAGGGAAAATCGACGAGCAGTACTTC CASSFPRTGKIDEQYF
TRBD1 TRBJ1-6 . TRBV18 TGTGCCAGCTCTTCAGACAGGGCTCCTCTCTCACCCCTCCACTTT CASSSDRAPLSPLHF
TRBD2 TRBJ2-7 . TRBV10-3 TGTGCCACCGCAACCGGGACTAGTCTCTACGAGCAGTACTTC CATATGTSLYEQYF
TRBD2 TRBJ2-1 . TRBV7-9 TGTGCCAGCAGCTCTTGGCCGACTAGCGGCAACAATGAGCAGTTCTTC CASSSWPTSGNNEQFF
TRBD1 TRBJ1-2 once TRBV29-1 TGCAGCGTTCTCCGGGACAGGGGATCTGTAAACTATGGCTACACCTTC CSVLRDRGSVNYGYTF